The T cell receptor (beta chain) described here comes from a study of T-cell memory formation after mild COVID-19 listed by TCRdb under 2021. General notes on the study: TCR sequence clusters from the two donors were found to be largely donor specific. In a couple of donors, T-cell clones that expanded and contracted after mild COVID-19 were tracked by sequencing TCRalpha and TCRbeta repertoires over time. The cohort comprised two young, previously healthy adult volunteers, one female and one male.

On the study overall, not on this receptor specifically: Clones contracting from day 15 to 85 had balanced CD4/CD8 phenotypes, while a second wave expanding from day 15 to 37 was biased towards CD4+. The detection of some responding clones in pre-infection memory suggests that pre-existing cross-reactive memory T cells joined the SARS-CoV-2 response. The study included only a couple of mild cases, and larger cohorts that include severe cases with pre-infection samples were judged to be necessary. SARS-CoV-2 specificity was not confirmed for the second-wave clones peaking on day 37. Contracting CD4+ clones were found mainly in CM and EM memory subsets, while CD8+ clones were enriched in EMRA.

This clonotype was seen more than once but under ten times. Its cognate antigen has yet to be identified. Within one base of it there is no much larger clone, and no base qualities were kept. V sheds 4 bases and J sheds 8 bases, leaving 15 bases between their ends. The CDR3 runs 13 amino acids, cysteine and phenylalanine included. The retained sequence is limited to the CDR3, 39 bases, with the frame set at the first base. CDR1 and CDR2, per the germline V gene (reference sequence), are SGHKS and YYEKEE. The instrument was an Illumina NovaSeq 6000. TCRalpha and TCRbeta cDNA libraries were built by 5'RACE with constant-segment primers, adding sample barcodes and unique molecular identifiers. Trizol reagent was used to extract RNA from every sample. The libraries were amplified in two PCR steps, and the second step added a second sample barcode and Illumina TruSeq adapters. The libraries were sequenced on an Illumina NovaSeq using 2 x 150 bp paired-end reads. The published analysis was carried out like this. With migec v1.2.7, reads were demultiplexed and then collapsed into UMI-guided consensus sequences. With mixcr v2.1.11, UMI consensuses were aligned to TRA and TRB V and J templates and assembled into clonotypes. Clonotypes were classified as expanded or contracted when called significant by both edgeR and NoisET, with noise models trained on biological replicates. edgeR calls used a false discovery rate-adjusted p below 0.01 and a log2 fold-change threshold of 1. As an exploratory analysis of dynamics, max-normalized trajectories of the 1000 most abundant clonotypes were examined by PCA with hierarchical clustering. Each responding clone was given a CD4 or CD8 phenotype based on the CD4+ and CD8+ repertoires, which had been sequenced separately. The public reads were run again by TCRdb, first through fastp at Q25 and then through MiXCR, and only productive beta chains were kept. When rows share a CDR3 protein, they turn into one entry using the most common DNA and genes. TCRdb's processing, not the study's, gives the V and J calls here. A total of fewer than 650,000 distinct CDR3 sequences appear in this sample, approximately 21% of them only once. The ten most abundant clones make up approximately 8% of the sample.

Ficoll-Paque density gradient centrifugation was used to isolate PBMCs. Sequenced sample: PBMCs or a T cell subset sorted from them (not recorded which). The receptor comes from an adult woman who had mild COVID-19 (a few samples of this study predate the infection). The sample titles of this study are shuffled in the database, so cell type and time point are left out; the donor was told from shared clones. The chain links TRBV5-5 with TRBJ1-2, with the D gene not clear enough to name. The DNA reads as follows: TGTGCCAGCAGCCCAGAAGATCTTGCCGGCTACACCTTC. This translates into CASSPEDLAGYTF.